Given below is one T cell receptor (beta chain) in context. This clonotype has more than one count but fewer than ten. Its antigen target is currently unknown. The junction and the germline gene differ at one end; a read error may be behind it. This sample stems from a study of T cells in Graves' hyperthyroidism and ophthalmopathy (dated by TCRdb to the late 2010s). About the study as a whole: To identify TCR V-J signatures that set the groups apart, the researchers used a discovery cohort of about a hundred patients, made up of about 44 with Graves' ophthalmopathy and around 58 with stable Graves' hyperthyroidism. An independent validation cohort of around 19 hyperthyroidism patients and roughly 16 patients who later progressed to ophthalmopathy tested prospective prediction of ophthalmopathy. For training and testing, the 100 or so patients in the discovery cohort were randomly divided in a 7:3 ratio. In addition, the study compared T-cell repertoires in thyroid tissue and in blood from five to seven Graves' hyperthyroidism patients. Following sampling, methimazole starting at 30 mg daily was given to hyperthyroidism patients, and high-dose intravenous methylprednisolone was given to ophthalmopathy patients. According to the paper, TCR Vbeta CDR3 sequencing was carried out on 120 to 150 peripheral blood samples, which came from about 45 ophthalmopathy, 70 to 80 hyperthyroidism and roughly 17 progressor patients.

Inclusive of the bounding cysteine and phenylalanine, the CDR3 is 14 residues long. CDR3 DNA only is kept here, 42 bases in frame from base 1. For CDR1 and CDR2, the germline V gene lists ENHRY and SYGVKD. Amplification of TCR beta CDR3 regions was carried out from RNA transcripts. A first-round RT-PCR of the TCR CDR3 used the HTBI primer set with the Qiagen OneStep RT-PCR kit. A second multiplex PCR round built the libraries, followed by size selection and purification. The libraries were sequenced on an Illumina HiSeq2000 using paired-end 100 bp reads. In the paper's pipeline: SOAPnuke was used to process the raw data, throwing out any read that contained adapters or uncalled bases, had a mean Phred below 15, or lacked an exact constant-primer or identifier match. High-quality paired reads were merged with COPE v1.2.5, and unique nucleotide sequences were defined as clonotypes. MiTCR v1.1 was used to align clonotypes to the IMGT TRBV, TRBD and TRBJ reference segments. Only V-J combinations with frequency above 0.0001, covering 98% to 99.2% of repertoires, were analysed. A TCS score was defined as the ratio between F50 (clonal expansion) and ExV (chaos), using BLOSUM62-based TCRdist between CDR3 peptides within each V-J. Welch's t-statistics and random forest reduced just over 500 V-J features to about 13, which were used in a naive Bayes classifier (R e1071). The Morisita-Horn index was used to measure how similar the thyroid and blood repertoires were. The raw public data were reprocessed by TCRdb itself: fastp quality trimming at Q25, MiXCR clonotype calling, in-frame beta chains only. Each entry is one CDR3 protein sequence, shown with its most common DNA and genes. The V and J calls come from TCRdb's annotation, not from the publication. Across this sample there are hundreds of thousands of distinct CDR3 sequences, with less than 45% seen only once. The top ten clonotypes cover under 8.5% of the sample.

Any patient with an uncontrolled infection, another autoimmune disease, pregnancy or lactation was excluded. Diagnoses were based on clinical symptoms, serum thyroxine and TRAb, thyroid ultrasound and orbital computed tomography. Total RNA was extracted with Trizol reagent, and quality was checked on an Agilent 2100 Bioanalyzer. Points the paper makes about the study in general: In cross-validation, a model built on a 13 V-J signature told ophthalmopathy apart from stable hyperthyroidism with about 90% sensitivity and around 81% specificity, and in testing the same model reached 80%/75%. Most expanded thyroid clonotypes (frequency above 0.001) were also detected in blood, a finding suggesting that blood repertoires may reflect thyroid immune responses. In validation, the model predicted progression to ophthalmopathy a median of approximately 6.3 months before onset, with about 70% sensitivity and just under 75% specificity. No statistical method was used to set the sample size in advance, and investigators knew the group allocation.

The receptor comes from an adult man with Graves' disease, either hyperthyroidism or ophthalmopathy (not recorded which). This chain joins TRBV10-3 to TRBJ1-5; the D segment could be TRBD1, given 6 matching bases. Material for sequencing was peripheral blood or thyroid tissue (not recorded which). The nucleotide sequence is TGTGCCAGCAGTGAAATAGGTAGGGGGCAGCCCCAGCATTTT. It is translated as CASSEIGRGQPQHF.